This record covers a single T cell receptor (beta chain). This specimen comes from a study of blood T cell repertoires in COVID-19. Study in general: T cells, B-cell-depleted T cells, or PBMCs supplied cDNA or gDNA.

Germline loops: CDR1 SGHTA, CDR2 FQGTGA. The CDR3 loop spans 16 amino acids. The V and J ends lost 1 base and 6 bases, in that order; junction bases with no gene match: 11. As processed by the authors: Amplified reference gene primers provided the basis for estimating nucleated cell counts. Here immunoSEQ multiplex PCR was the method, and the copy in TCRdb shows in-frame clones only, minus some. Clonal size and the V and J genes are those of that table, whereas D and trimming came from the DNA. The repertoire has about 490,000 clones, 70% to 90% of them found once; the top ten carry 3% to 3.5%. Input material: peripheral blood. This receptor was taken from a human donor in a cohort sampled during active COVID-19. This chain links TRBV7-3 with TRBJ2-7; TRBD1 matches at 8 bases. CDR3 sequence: CASSLIPQDRASEQYF. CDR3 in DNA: TGTGCCAGCAGCTTAATCCCCCAGGACAGGGCCTCCGAGCAGTACTTC.